A selection of T cell receptor beta chains follows, all from one sample in a study of T cell clonotyping in hematopoietic cell transplantation. Repertoires were generated with immunoSEQ multiplex PCR, while TCRdb's copy carries only in-frame clones and drops some. The sample includes fewer than 50,000 clones, roughly 92% of them seen just once. Sample: peripheral blood mononuclear cells. These receptor sequences come from a woman between 45 and 60 years old in good health. Some clones in this sample may be carry-over from other donors' samples. CDR3s include the opening cysteine and the closing phenylalanine or tryptophan. The order of the fields is D gene, J gene, V gene, clone size, CDR3 DNA, CDR3 protein. A D gene is named only where the DNA matches it firmly. Size tells how often a clone was seen (once, few, many) or the class of an expanded clone, and some rows leave it out.

d_gene: .
j_gene: TRBJ1-2
v_gene: TRBV19
abundance: .
CDR3nt: TGTGCCAGTAAGGGCGGTGAGTCCTATGGCTACACCTTC
CDR3aa: CASKGGESYGYTF

d_gene: TRBD2
j_gene: TRBJ2-5
v_gene: TRBV2
abundance: .
CDR3nt: TGTGCCCCCCGGCCTAGCGGGGTCCAAGAGACCCAGTACTTC
CDR3aa: CAPRPSGVQETQYF

d_gene: .
j_gene: TRBJ2-6
v_gene: TRBV7-3
abundance: .
CDR3nt: TGTGCCAGCAGCTCGCCGGCCTCTGGGGCCAACGTCCTGACTTTC
CDR3aa: CASSSPASGANVLTF

d_gene: TRBD2
j_gene: TRBJ2-2
v_gene: TRBV7-3
abundance: .
CDR3nt: TGTGCCAGCAGCGCCGGCGGGGGGGCGAACACCGGGGAGCTGTTTTTT
CDR3aa: CASSAGGGANTGELFF

d_gene: .
j_gene: TRBJ2-3
v_gene: TRBV7-9
abundance: once
CDR3nt: TGTGCCAGCAGCCTCGGGTCGGGAGATACGCAGTATTTT
CDR3aa: CASSLGSGDTQYF

d_gene: .
j_gene: TRBJ1-5
v_gene: TRBV11-1
abundance: .
CDR3nt: TGTGCCAGTCCTTCTTTCTGTCAGCCCCAGCATTTT
CDR3aa: CASPSFCQPQHF

d_gene: TRBD1
j_gene: TRBJ1-2
v_gene: TRBV5-1
abundance: .
CDR3nt: TGCGCCAGCAGCTTGTATACAGGGGCTAACTATGGCTACACCTTC
CDR3aa: CASSLYTGANYGYTF

d_gene: .
j_gene: TRBJ2-7
v_gene: TRBV11-2
abundance: .
CDR3nt: TGTGCCAGCAGCTTAAACCGATTGAGGACCTACGAGCAGTACTTC
CDR3aa: CASSLNRLRTYEQYF

d_gene: .
j_gene: TRBJ1-1
v_gene: TRBV2
abundance: .
CDR3nt: TGTGCCAGCAGCGTCTGGACAGCAGAAGCTTTCTTT
CDR3aa: CASSVWTAEAFF

d_gene: .
j_gene: TRBJ2-1
v_gene: TRBV28
abundance: .
CDR3nt: TGTGCCAGCAGTACCAGTGCTAGCTCCTACAATGAGCAGTTCTTC
CDR3aa: CASSTSASSYNEQFF

d_gene: .
j_gene: TRBJ1-1
v_gene: TRBV7-5
abundance: .
CDR3nt: TGTGTCAGAAGCTTCGGACAGACTAGTAGATCCTGCACTGAAGCTTTCTTT
CDR3aa: CVRSFGQTSRSCTEAFF

d_gene: .
j_gene: TRBJ1-5
v_gene: TRBV30
abundance: .
CDR3nt: TGTGCCTTTCACAGGTCGACATATAGCAATCAGCCCCAGCATTTT
CDR3aa: CAFHRSTYSNQPQHF

d_gene: .
j_gene: TRBJ1-1
v_gene: TRBV11-2
abundance: .
CDR3nt: TGTGCCAGCACGGTAAATAAGGGGAGGGCTGAAGCTTTCTTT
CDR3aa: CASTVNKGRAEAFF

d_gene: TRBD1
j_gene: TRBJ1-1
v_gene: TRBV7-2
abundance: .
CDR3nt: TGTGCCAGCAGCCCACAGGGGTTGGGTCACACTGAAGCTTTCTTT
CDR3aa: CASSPQGLGHTEAFF

d_gene: .
j_gene: TRBJ2-7
v_gene: TRBV7-9
abundance: .
CDR3nt: TGTGCCAGCAGCCGGCAAGCAGGGCAAGCTTACGAGCAGTACTTC
CDR3aa: CASSRQAGQAYEQYF

d_gene: .
j_gene: TRBJ1-2
v_gene: TRBV5-4
abundance: .
CDR3nt: TGTGCCAGCAGCTTGTCCGGGGCTTCCTATGGCTACACCTTC
CDR3aa: CASSLSGASYGYTF

d_gene: .
j_gene: TRBJ2-7
v_gene: TRBV6-6
abundance: .
CDR3nt: TGTGCCAGCAGTTGGGACTTGGCCTACGAGCAGTACTTC
CDR3aa: CASSWDLAYEQYF

d_gene: TRBD2
j_gene: TRBJ2-5
v_gene: TRBV19
abundance: .
CDR3nt: TGTGCCAGTAGACCATATAGCGGGGGACAAGAGACCCAGTACTTC
CDR3aa: CASRPYSGGQETQYF

d_gene: .
j_gene: TRBJ1-1
v_gene: TRBV7-8
abundance: .
CDR3nt: TGTGCCAGCAGCTTAGAAGGGAGCACTGGGATGAACACTGAAGCTTTCTTT
CDR3aa: CASSLEGSTGMNTEAFF

d_gene: TRBD1
j_gene: TRBJ2-7
v_gene: TRBV7-9
abundance: .
CDR3nt: TGTGCCAGCAGCTTAGAAGGACAGGATTCCCACGAGCAGTACTTC
CDR3aa: CASSLEGQDSHEQYF

d_gene: .
j_gene: TRBJ1-2
v_gene: TRBV27
abundance: .
CDR3nt: TGTGCCAGCGGGCCCTCCCCCGGGACCGCTGAAAGGGGCTACACCTTC
CDR3aa: CASGPSPGTAERGYTF

d_gene: .
j_gene: TRBJ1-2
v_gene: TRBV12-1
abundance: .
CDR3nt: TGTGCCAGCAGGTGCGGTACAGGGGATGGCTACACCTTC
CDR3aa: CASRCGTGDGYTF

d_gene: TRBD1
j_gene: TRBJ2-7
v_gene: TRBV19
abundance: .
CDR3nt: TGTGCCAGTAGTACGGACAGGGCGGACGAGCAGTACTTC
CDR3aa: CASSTDRADEQYF

d_gene: .
j_gene: TRBJ1-2
v_gene: TRBV6-5
abundance: .
CDR3nt: TGTGCCAGCCGTGGGTTTAAAGGCTACACCTTC
CDR3aa: CASRGFKGYTF

d_gene: TRBD1
j_gene: TRBJ1-6
v_gene: TRBV28
abundance: .
CDR3nt: TGTGCCAGCAGTCTTAACAGGGGGCAAAGGAATTCACCCCTCCACTTT
CDR3aa: CASSLNRGQRNSPLHF

d_gene: .
j_gene: TRBJ2-2
v_gene: TRBV7-3
abundance: .
CDR3nt: TGTGCCAGCAGCCCTAAAAACACCGGGGAGCTGTTTTTT
CDR3aa: CASSPKNTGELFF

d_gene: .
j_gene: TRBJ1-1
v_gene: TRBV29-1
abundance: .
CDR3nt: TGCAGCGTTGCCTACAGGAACACTGAAGCTTTCTTT
CDR3aa: CSVAYRNTEAFF